A single sample is the source of the 8 T cell receptor beta chains below, sequenced in a study of cytomegalovirus exposure and HLA in healthy donors. The PCR had 60 Vbeta and 13 Jbeta primers. TCRdb's copy holds only in-frame clones and misses some; the assay was immunoSEQ multiplex PCR. The data contain 180,000 or so clones, around 80% of them singletons. Input material: PBMCs. Receptors were obtained from a middle-aged woman in good health and CMV-seropositive.

The rearrangement joins TRBV19 to TRBJ2-5, with TRBD2 matching over 11 bases. V lost 3 bases and J lost 1; bases outside the gene matches: 10. CDR3 length: 18 residues. Germline values: CDR1 LNHDA, CDR2 SQIVND (reference sequence). CDR3 sequence reads: CASSMEGPGLAGQETQYF. The CDR3 DNA is TGTGCCAGTAGTATGGAAGGACCAGGACTAGCGGGCCAAGAGACCCAGTACTTC.

The chain combines TRBV7-2 with TRBJ1-1; no clear D gene. This CDR3 has 14 residues. Trimming pared 3 bases from V and 4 bases from J, leaving 12 bases between. The V gene's germline CDR1 is SGHTA and CDR2 FQGNSA. This chain's CDR3 is CASSFTEGITEAFF. CDR3 in DNA: TGTGCCAGCAGCTTCACCGAGGGCATCACTGAAGCTTTCTTT.

The gene calls are TRBV30 and TRBJ1-6; D possibly corresponds to TRBD1 (5 bases). Trimming removed 1 base at V and 7 bases at J, with 8 bases between. Germline values: CDR1 GTSNPN, CDR2 SVGIG (reference sequence). The CDR3 contains 13 residues. CDR3 DNA sequence: TGTGCCTGGAGTGGGCAGGGAAATTCACCCCTCCACTTT. This codes for CAWSGQGNSPLHF.

The rearrangement uses TRBV15 and TRBJ2-3; D unresolved. CDR1 is LNHNV, CDR2 YYDKDF, per germline (reference sequence). Deletions cut 5 bases from V and 6 bases from J, with 9 bases between. The CDR3 runs 12 residues. Here the CDR3 DNA reads TGTGCCACCAGCCGCCAGTCGGATACGCAGTATTTT. Its protein product is CATSRQSDTQYF.

The genes are TRBV28 and TRBJ1-5, with D possibly matching TRBD1 (5 bases). V was trimmed by 8 bases and J by 0 bases, leaving 20 bases between them. Germline-derived CDR1 and CDR2 are MDHEN and SYDVKM. The CDR3 extends over 17 amino acids. The CDR3 protein is CASGQRQGIYSNQPQHF. The CDR3 DNA sequence: TGTGCCAGCGGTCAAAGGCAGGGAATATATAGCAATCAGCCCCAGCATTTT.

V and J are TRBV28 and TRBJ2-7; 7 nucleotides align to TRBD2. Per germline, CDR1 MDHEN and CDR2 SYDVKM. The CDR3 is made up of 16 amino acids. The V and J ends lost 5 bases and 0 bases, in that order; junction bases with no gene match: 10. CDR3 in amino acids: CASSGRLAESSYEQYF. The CDR3 DNA follows: TGTGCCAGCAGTGGAAGGCTAGCGGAAAGCTCCTACGAGCAGTACTTC.

CDR3 amino acids: CASSSGLLNTGELFF. In DNA form, the CDR3 reads TGTGCCAGCAGCTCGGGACTATTGAACACCGGGGAGCTGTTTTTT. This rearrangement joins TRBV11-3 to TRBJ2-2; 7 positions agree with TRBD2. CDR1 SGHNT and CDR2 YENEEA come from the germline V gene. CDR3 length: 15 amino acids. With V trimmed by 4 bases and J by 1 base, 3 bases remained unmatched.

V usage is TRBV4-3 and J usage is TRBJ2-7; 9 nucleotides agree with TRBD1. Germline-derived CDR1 and CDR2 are LGHNA and YSLEER. This CDR3 is built from 15 residues. V shed 4 bases, J shed 2 bases, and the junction held 6 bases outside the gene matches. The CDR3 protein is CASSRETGGAYEQYF. For the CDR3, the DNA is TGCGCCAGCAGCCGCGAGACAGGGGGGGCCTACGAGCAGTACTTC.